Listed below are T cell receptor beta chains from one sample, sequenced in a study of blood T cells in healthy people across ages. Via MiXCR, TCRdb re-called the 5' RACE reads, giving one row per CDR3 protein. Of approximately 800,000 distinct CDR3 sequences in the sample, about 53% were seen once. Source material: blood. The receptors derive from a man older than 75 in good health. CDR3s include the opening cysteine and the closing phenylalanine or tryptophan. The D gene is left open where the match is weak. Expanded clones get a size class; other rows say once, few or many, or leave the size out.

abundance | j_gene | d_gene | v_gene | CDR3nt | CDR3aa
- | TRBJ2-7 | - | TRBV5-1 | TGCGCCACCAGAGCGGTTTACTCCTACAATGAGCAGTACTTC | CATRAVYSYNEQYF
- | TRBJ2-3 | - | TRBV5-1 | TGCGCCAGCAGCCTCGGGACCGTCCGAGGCACAGATACGCAGTATTTT | CASSLGTVRGTDTQYF
- | TRBJ2-1 | TRBD1 | TRBV20-1 | TGCAGTGCTAGGGACAGGGGGCGCGTAGATGAGCAGTTCTTC | CSARDRGRVDEQFF
few | TRBJ2-1 | - | TRBV10-3 | TGTGCCATCAGTGAGGACCCCTCGGGCAATGAGCAGTTCTTC | CAISEDPSGNEQFF
few | TRBJ2-3 | TRBD2 | TRBV25-1 | TGTGCCAGCAGTGAACTAACTAGCGGGAGGTCCAGCACAGATACGCAGTATTTT | CASSELTSGRSSTDTQYF
- | TRBJ2-1 | - | TRBV12-3/TRBV12-4 | TGTGCCAGCAGTTTCTTAGGACAGATCAATGAGCAGTTCTTC | CASSFLGQINEQFF
few | TRBJ2-7 | - | TRBV10-3 | TGTGCCATCAGTCTAGATTCCTACGAGCAGTACTTC | CAISLDSYEQYF
- | TRBJ2-1 | - | TRBV18 | TGTGCCAGCTCACCTAATTCACGGGGGAGTGAGCAGTTCTTC | CASSPNSRGSEQFF
few | TRBJ2-7 | - | TRBV13 | TGTGCCAGCAGCTTAGAGGGCAGGGAAAACGAGCAGTACTTC | CASSLEGRENEQYF
once | TRBJ2-7 | TRBD1 | TRBV5-1 | TGCGCCAGCACCCTTCCACCGGTGACAGGGACCTACGAGCAGTACTTC | CASTLPPVTGTYEQYF
- | TRBJ2-1 | TRBD2 | TRBV12-3/TRBV12-4 | TGTGCCAGCAGTTTTCGAGCGGGAGGGGGCAATGAGCAGTTCTTC | CASSFRAGGGNEQFF
- | TRBJ2-1 | TRBD2 | TRBV28 | TGTGCCAGCAGTACGACTAGCGGGAGGGGTGGTGAGCAGTTCTTC | CASSTTSGRGGEQFF
- | TRBJ2-7 | TRBD2 | TRBV20-1 | TGCAGTGCCCGGGGTCGAGCGGGAAACGAGCAGTACTTC | CSARGRAGNEQYF
- | TRBJ1-2 | - | TRBV4-1 | TGCGCCAGCAGCCACGAGGGAGCCACTAACTATGGCTACACCTTC | CASSHEGATNYGYTF
- | TRBJ2-3 | - | TRBV2 | TGTGCCAGCAGTGAAGCAGAAGGATGGGGGTCTGATACGCAGTATTTT | CASSEAEGWGSDTQYF
- | TRBJ1-6 | - | TRBV7-2 | TGTGCCAGCAGCTTAGCGCTCTCACCCCTCCACTTT | CASSLALSPLHF
once | TRBJ2-2 | - | TRBV20-1 | TGCAGTGCTAGGGTAGACGCGAACACCGGGGAGCTGTTTTTT | CSARVDANTGELFF
- | TRBJ1-2 | TRBD1 | TRBV7-9 | TGTGCCAGCAGCTCAGGGGGCGACTATGGCTACACCTTC | CASSSGGDYGYTF
- | TRBJ2-7 | - | TRBV12-3/TRBV12-4 | TGTGCCAGCAGACTAAGGACGGAGGTTTCCTACGAGCAGTACTTC | CASRLRTEVSYEQYF
- | TRBJ2-5 | - | TRBV5-1 | TGCGCCAGCAGCTTTGGCAGGGCTACAGAGACCCAGTACTTC | CASSFGRATETQYF
- | TRBJ1-2 | - | TRBV6-5 | TGTGCCAGCAGTTTGCCGGGGCCAGACTATGGCCACACCTTC | CASSLPGPDYGHTF
- | TRBJ2-7 | - | TRBV15 | TGTGCCACCAGCAGAGATGGGGACTTCACCTACAATGAGCAGTACTTC | CATSRDGDFTYNEQYF
- | TRBJ2-7 | TRBD2 | TRBV5-4 | TGTGCCAGCAGCTTGGGGCTAGCGGGAGGGCTGAGCTCCTACGAGCAGTACTTC | CASSLGLAGGLSSYEQYF
- | TRBJ1-2 | - | TRBV12-3/TRBV12-4 | TGTGCCAGCAGCACCAGGGACCGAGGCTACACCTTC | CASSTRDRGYTF
few | TRBJ1-2 | TRBD1 | TRBV13 | TGTGCCAGCAGCCCCCGGGACAGGGGGCGTGTGGGCTATGGCTACACCTTC | CASSPRDRGRVGYGYTF
- | TRBJ2-7 | - | TRBV15 | TGTGCCACCAGCTGGGCTCGAGGGGCTTACGAGCAGTACTTC | CATSWARGAYEQYF
- | TRBJ2-5 | - | TRBV5-1 | TGCGCCAGCAGCTTACCGCCGCAAGAGACCCAGTACTTC | CASSLPPQETQYF
few | TRBJ2-7 | TRBD2 | TRBV24-1 | TGTGCCACCAGTGAATCCCCGGGAGGGCTGGCGTACTTC | CATSESPGGLAYF
many | TRBJ2-3 | TRBD1 | TRBV7-2 | TGTGCCAGCAGCCCAGGGACAGGGGGGACAGATACGCAGTATTTT | CASSPGTGGTDTQYF
- | TRBJ2-1 | - | TRBV20-1 | TGCAGTGCTAGAGAGGCGGGGCGCCCGGGCGATGTGCAGTTCTTC | CSAREAGRPGDVQFF
- | TRBJ2-7 | - | TRBV5-1 | TGCGCCAGCAGCTCTTCGGGGGAGTACGAGCAGTACTTC | CASSSSGEYEQYF
few | TRBJ2-1 | TRBD2 | TRBV5-1 | TGCGCCAGCAGCGGGGGACTAGCGGGAGCCGATGAGCAGTTCTTC | CASSGGLAGADEQFF
few | TRBJ2-7 | - | TRBV7-2 | TGTGCCAGCAGCCAGGTGGGGAGTCGGTCGGGTGAGCAGTACTTC | CASSQVGSRSGEQYF
- | TRBJ1-2 | - | TRBV13 | TGTGCCAGCAGCTCATTTACCAGCCCTCGCTATGGCTACACCTTC | CASSSFTSPRYGYTF
- | TRBJ2-3 | - | TRBV7-8 | TGTGCCAGCAGGCCGGTGGGGGGCACAGATACGCAGTATTTT | CASRPVGGTDTQYF
- | TRBJ1-2 | - | TRBV28 | TGTGCCAGCAGTCCATCAAGGACGAAGGGCTACACCTTC | CASSPSRTKGYTF
- | TRBJ2-1 | - | TRBV6-5 | TGTGCCAGCAGCACTCAGGGTTTAGCCTACAATGAGCAGTTCTTC | CASSTQGLAYNEQFF
- | TRBJ2-1 | TRBD2 | TRBV3-1 | TGTGCCAGCAGCTACGAAGCGGGGGCCTACAATGAGCAGTTCTTC | CASSYEAGAYNEQFF
- | TRBJ2-5 | - | TRBV12-3/TRBV12-4 | TGTGCCAGCAGTTTCCGATTTGGAGAGACCCAGTACTTC | CASSFRFGETQYF
few | TRBJ2-1 | - | TRBV5-1 | TGCGCCAGCAGCTTGGACTTCACTTCAGGGTCCAGGGAGCAGTTCTTC | CASSLDFTSGSREQFF
- | TRBJ2-3 | TRBD2 | TRBV11-2 | TGTGCCAGCAGCTTACCGGGACTAGCGGTGCACGCGTATTTT | CASSLPGLAVHAYF
- | TRBJ2-7 | - | TRBV27 | TGTGCCAGCAGTTCTGCGGGCGAGCAGTACTTC | CASSSAGEQYF
- | TRBJ2-5 | TRBD2 | TRBV6-1 | TGTGCCAGCAGACTAGCGCCGGAGACCCAGTACTTC | CASRLAPETQYF
- | TRBJ2-3 | - | TRBV5-1 | TGCGCCAGCAGCTCCCCCCCTGCGGATACGCAGTATTTT | CASSSPPADTQYF
few | TRBJ2-1 | TRBD2 | TRBV12-3/TRBV12-4 | TGTGCCAGCAGTCCCTTGGGCGCGGGAGGGCCGAGCGGTGAGCAGTTCTTC | CASSPLGAGGPSGEQFF